This TCR beta chain was profiled in a study of CD8 T cells in Susac syndrome. Random hexamers were used to reverse transcribe the RNA input (about 0.5 to 1 ug). The authors amplified TCR beta CDR3 across 54 Vbeta and 13 Jbeta using immunoSEQ multiplex PCR. TCRdb ran MiXCR on the immunoSEQ multiplex PCR reads and lists one entry per CDR3 protein. The sample records some 260,000 distinct CDR3 sequences, approximately 81% being singletons. The length of the CDR3 is 17 residues. Between the trimmed V and J ends, which lost 7 bases and 3 bases, there was a span of 24 bases. The germline gives CDR1 MNHNS, CDR2 SASEGT.

This clonotype originated in a human donor with multiple sclerosis. Sample: CD8+ T cells from PBMCs. The J gene is TRBJ1-2, the V gene TRBV6-1; tentatively, D is TRBD1 (5 bases). CDR3 nucleotide sequence: TGTGCCAGCACCAAGTTGGATGGGGGGTTAAATTACTATGGCTACACCTTC. Translating gives CASTKLDGGLNYYGYTF.